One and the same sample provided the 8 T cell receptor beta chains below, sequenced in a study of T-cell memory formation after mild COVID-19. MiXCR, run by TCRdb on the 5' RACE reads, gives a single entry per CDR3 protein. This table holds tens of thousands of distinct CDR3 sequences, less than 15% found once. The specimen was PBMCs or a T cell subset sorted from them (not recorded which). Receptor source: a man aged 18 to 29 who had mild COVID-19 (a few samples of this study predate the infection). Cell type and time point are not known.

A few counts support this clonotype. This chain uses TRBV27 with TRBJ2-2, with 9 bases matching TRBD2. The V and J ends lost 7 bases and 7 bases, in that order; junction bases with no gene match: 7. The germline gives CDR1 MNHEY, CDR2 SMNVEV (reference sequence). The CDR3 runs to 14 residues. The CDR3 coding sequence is TGTGCCAGCAAATATAGCGGGGGTGTCGGGGAGCTGTTTTTT. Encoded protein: CASKYSGGVGELFF.

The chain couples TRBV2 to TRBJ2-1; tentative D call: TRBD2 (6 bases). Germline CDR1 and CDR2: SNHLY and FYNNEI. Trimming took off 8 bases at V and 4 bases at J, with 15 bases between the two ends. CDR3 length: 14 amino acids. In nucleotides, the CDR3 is TGTGCCAGCTCCCTGGCGGGACGTTACAATGAGCAGTTCTTC. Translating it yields CASSLAGRYNEQFF.

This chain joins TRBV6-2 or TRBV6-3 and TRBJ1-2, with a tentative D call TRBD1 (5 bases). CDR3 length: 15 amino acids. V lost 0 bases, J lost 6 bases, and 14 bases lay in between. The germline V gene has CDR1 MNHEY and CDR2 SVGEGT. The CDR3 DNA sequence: TGTGCCAGCAGTTACTCTGGGACCGTAAACAATGGCTACACCTTC. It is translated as CASSYSGTVNNGYTF.

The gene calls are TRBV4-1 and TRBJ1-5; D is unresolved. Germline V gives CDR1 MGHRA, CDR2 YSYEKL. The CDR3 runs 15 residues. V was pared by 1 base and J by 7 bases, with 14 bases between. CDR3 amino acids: CASSQALSSGQPQHF. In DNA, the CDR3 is TGCGCCAGCAGCCAAGCTTTAAGTTCGGGGCAGCCCCAGCATTTT.

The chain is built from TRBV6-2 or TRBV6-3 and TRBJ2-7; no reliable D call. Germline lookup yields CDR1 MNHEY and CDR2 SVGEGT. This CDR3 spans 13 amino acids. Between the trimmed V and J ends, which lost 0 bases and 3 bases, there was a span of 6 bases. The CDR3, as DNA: TGTGCCAGCAGTTACTCGGCAGGCTACGAGCAGTACTTC. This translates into CASSYSAGYEQYF.

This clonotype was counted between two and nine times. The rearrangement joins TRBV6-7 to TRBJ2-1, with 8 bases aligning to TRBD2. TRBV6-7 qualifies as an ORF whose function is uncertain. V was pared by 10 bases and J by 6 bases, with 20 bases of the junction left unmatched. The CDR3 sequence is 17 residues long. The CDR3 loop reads CATPSRLAGCDSNEQFF. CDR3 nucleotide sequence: TGTGCCACCCCTTCTCGGCTAGCGGGTTGCGACAGCAATGAGCAGTTCTTC.

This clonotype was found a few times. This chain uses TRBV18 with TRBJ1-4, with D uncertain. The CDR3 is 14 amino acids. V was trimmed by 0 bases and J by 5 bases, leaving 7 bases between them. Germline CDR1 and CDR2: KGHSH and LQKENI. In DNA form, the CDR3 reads TGTGCCAGCTCACCACCTTACAACAATGAAAAACTGTTTTTT. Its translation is CASSPPYNNEKLFF.

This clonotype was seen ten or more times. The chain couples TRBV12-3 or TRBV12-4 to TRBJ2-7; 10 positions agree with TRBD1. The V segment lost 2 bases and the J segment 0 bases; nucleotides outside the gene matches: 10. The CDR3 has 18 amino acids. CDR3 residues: CASSLIPGQGPSSYEQYV. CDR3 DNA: TGTGCCAGCAGTTTAATCCCGGGACAGGGGCCGAGCTCCTACGAGCAGTACGTC.